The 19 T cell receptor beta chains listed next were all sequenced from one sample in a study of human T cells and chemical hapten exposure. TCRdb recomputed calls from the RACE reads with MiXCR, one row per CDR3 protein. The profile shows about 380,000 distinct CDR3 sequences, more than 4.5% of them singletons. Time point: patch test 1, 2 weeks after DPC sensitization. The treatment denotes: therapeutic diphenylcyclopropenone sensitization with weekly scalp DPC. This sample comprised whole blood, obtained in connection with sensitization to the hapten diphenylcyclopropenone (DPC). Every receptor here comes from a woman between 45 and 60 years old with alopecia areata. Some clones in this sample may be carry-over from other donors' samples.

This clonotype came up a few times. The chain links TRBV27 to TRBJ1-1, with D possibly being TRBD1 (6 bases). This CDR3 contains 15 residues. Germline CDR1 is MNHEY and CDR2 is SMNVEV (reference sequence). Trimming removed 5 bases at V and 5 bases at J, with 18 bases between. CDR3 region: CASSQSEGGGTEAFF. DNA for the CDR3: TGTGCCAGCAGTCAGAGCGAGGGAGGGGGTACTGAAGCTTTCTTT.

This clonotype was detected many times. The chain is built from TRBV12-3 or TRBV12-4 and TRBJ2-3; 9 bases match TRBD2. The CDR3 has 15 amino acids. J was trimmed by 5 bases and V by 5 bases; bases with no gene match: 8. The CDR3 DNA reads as TGTGCCAGCAGTCCCGTCTGGCGGGAGGGAGATACGCAGTATTTT. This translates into CASSPVWREGDTQYF.

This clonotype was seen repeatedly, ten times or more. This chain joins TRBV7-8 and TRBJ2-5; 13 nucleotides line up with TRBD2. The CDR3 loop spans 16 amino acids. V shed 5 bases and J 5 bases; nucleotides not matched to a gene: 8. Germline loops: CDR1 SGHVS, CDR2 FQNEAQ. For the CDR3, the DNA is TGTGCCAGCAGCATCACTAGCGGGGGGGGCCTGGAGACCCAGTACTTC. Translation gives CASSITSGGGLETQYF.

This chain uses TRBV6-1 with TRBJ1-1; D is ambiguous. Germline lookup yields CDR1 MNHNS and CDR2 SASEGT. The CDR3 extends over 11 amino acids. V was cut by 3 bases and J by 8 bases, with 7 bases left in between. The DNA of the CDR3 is TGTGCCAGCAGTGATCCGAGAGAAGCTTTCTTT. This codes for CASSDPREAFF.

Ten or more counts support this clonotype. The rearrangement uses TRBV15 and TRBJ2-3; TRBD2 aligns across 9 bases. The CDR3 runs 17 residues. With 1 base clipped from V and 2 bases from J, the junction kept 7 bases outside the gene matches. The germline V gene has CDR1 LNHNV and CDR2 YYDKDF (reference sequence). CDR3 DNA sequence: TGTGCCACCAGCAGAGGACCGGCTAGCGGGATCACAGATACGCAGTATTTT. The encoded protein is CATSRGPASGITDTQYF. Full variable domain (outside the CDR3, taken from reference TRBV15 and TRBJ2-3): DAMVIQNPRYQVTQFGKPVTLSCSQTLNHNVMYWYQQKSSQAPKLLFHYYDKDFNNEADTPDNFQSRRPNTSFCFLDIRSPGLGDTAMYLCATSRGPASGITDTQYFGPGTRLTVL.

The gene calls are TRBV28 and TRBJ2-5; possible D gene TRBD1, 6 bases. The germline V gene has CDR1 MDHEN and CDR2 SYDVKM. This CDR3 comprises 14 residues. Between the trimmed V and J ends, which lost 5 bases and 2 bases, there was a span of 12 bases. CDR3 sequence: CASSAGTSQETQYF. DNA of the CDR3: TGTGCCAGCAGTGCCGGGACAAGTCAAGAGACCCAGTACTTC.

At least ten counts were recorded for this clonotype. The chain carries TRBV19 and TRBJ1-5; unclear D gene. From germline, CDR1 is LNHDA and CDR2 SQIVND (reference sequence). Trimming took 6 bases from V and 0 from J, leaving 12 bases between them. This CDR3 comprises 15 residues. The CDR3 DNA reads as TGTGCCAGTAGATCGACTGACTATAGCAATCAGCCCCAGCATTTT. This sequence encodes CASRSTDYSNQPQHF.

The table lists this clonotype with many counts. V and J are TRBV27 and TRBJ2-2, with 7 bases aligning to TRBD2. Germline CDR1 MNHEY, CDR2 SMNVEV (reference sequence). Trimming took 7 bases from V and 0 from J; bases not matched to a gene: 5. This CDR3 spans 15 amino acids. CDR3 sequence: CASTPGGANTGELFF. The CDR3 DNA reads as TGTGCCAGCACCCCGGGAGGCGCGAACACCGGGGAGCTGTTTTTT.

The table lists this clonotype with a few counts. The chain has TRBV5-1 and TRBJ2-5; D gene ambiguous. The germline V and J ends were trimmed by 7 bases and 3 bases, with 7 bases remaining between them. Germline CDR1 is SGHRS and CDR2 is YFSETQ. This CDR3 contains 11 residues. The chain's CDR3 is CASEREETQYF. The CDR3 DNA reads TGCGCCAGCGAAAGGGAAGAGACCCAGTACTTC.

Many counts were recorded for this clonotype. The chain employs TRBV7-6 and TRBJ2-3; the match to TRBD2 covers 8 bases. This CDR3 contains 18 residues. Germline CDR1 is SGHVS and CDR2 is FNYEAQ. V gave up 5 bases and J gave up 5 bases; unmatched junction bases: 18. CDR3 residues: CASSHSPHRAGVKDTQYF. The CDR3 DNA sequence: TGTGCCAGCAGCCATAGCCCCCACCGAGCGGGGGTGAAAGATACGCAGTATTTT. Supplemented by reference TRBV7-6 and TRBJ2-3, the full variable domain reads GAGVSQSPRYKVTKRGQDVALRCDPISGHVSLYWYRQALGQGPEFLTYFNYEAQQDKSGLPNDRFSAERPEGSISTLTIQRTEQRDSAMYRCASSHSPHRAGVKDTQYFGPGTRLTVL.

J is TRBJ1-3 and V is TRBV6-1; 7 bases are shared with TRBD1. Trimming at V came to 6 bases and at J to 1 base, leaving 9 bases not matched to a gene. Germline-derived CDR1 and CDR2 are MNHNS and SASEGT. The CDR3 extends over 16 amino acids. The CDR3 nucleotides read TGTGCCAGCAGAGAACAGGGGTCCGTTTCTGGAAACACCATATATTTT. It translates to CASREQGSVSGNTIYF.

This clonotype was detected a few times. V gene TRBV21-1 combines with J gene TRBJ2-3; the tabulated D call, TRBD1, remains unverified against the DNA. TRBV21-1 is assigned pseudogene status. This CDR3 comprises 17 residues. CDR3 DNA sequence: TGTGCCAGCAGCAAAGCGAGCGGACAGGGGGCCCCCGATACGCAGTATTTT. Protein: CASSKASGQGAPDTQYF.

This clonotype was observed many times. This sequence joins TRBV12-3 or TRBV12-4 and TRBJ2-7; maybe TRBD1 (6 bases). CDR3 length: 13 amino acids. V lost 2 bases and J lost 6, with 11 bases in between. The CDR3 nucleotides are TGTGCCAGCAGTTTAAGGGGGAAGGGCGAGCAGTACTTC. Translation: CASSLRGKGEQYF.

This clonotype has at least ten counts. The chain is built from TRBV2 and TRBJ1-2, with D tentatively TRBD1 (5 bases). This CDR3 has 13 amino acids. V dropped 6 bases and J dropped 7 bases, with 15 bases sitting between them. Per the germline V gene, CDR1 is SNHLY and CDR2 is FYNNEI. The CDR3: CASSFGTASGYTF. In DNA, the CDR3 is TGTGCCAGCAGCTTCGGGACTGCGTCTGGCTACACCTTC.

The CDR3: CSVSLRRTEQFF. The CDR3 coding sequence is TGCAGCGTGTCCCTTCGAAGGACTGAGCAGTTCTTC. The chain employs TRBV29-1 and TRBJ2-1; no definite D call. The CDR3 loop spans 12 amino acids. Deletions cut 6 bases from V and 9 bases from J, with 15 bases between. Germline CDR1 and CDR2: SQVTM and ANQGSEA.

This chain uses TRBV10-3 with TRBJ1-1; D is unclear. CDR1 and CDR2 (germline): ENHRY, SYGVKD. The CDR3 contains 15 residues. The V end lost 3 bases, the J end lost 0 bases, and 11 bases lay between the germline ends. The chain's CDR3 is CAISDQVPVNTEAFF. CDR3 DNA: TGTGCCATCAGTGATCAGGTCCCAGTGAACACTGAAGCTTTCTTT.

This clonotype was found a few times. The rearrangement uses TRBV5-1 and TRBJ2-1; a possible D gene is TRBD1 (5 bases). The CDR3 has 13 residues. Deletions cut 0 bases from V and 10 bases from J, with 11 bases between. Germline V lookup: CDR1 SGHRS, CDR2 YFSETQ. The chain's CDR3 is CASSLGHKGEQFF. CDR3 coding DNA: TGCGCCAGCAGCTTGGGGCATAAGGGGGAGCAGTTCTTC.

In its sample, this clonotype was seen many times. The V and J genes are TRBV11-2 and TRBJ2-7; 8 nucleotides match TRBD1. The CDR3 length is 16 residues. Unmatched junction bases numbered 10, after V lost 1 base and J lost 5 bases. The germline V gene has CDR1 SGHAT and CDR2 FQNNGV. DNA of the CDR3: TGTGCCAGCAGCTTAGCCCGGGCCAGGGGGCTCGACGAGCAGTACTTC. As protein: CASSLARARGLDEQYF.

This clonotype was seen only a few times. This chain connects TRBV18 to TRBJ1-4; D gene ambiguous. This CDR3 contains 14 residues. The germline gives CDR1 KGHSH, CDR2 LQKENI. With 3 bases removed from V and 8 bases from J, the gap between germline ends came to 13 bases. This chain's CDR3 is CASSPGGSGEKLFF. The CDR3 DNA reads TGTGCCAGCTCACCGGGCGGATCGGGGGAAAAACTGTTTTTT.